A selection of T cell receptor beta chains follows, all from one sample in a study of cytomegalovirus exposure and HLA in healthy donors. The protocol was immunoSEQ multiplex PCR, while the TCRdb copy is restricted to in-frame clones and leaves out a portion. Seen here are 200,000 to 250,000 clones, about 74% observed once, and the top ten hold 1.8%. Sequencing was performed on PBMCs. These receptors were obtained from a young woman in good health and CMV-seronegative. The CDR3 runs from the conserved cysteine through the conserved F or W. D genes are given only for firm matches. Part of the rows lack a size; the others show once, few, many or a class for expanded clones.

>16|TRBJ2-2|TRBV5-1|.|.
TGCGCCAGCAGACCCACGACAGGGAGGAGCACCGGGGAGCTGTTTTTT
CASRPTTGRSTGELFF
>18|TRBJ1-2|TRBV9|once|.
TGTGCCATCAGCGTAGGAGTTACGACAAAAGTCACTAACTATGGCTACACCTTC
CAISVGVTTKVTNYGYTF
>10|TRBJ1-4|TRBV7-9|.|.
TGTGCCGGGGGGGGAGAAAAACTGTTTTTT
CAGGGEKLFF
>16|TRBJ1-5|TRBV21-1|.|.
TGTGCCAGCAGCCCGGGACAGGGGCCAAGTTCGCAGCCCCAGCATTTT
CASSPGQGPSSQPQHF
>14|TRBJ1-5|TRBV27|.|.
TGTGCCAGCAGTTCATTCTATAGCAATCAGCCCCAGCATTTT
CASSSFYSNQPQHF
>14|TRBJ1-2|TRBV6-1|once|TRBD1
TGTGCCAGCAGTAAACAGGGGCAGAACTATGGCTACACCTTC
CASSKQGQNYGYTF
>14|TRBJ2-2|TRBV2|.|.
TGTGCCAGCAGTGAAGTCCAGAACACCGGGGAGCTGTTTTTT
CASSEVQNTGELFF
>13|TRBJ2-2|TRBV5-6|.|.
TGTGCCAGCAGCTTGGGAGGCACCGGGGAGCTGTTTTTT
CASSLGGTGELFF
>13|TRBJ1-1|TRBV6-1|.|.
TGTGCCAGCAGTGGGCCGTGGAACACTGAAGCTTTCTTT
CASSGPWNTEAFF
>16|TRBJ2-5|TRBV5-6|few|TRBD1
TGTGCCAGCAGCTTGGTGGGCGACAGGGTCCAAGAGACCCAGTACTTC
CASSLVGDRVQETQYF
>15|TRBJ2-2|TRBV4-1|.|.
TGCTCCAGCAGCCAGGTCGGGGGAGGTCGTGGGGAGCTGTTTTTT
CSSSQVGGGRGELFF
>19|TRBJ2-1|TRBV5-4|.|TRBD2
TGTGCCAGCAGCCCAAAAAAAACTAAGCGGGGTCGCTCCTACAATGAGCAGTTCTTC
CASSPKKTKRGRSYNEQFF
>12|TRBJ2-5|TRBV19|.|.
TGTGCCAGTAGCTCGAAGGGGGAGACCCAGTACTTC
CASSSKGETQYF
>14|TRBJ2-1|TRBV5-1|.|.
TGCGCCAGCAGCAACGAGATGCCCTACAATGAGCAGTTCTTC
CASSNEMPYNEQFF
>13|TRBJ2-7|TRBV29-1|.|.
TGCAGCGTTGAAGCGGAGCCGACCTACGAGCAGTACTTC
CSVEAEPTYEQYF
>14|TRBJ1-4|TRBV30|.|TRBD1
TGTGCCTGGGGACCGGGACAGGGGCTTAAAAAACTGTTTTTT
CAWGPGQGLKKLFF
>13|TRBJ2-7|TRBV27|.|.
TGTGCCAGCAGTTTAGGGCAGTACTACGAGCAGTACTTC
CASSLGQYYEQYF
>13|TRBJ2-7|TRBV6-6|.|.
TGTGCCAGCAGTTACCAGGTTTCCTACGAGCAGTACTTC
CASSYQVSYEQYF
>18|TRBJ1-5|TRBV27|.|TRBD1
TGTGCCAGCAGTCCAAACCCCTTGGACAGGGGCAGCAATCAGCCCCAGCATTTT
CASSPNPLDRGSNQPQHF
>13|TRBJ2-2|TRBV5-4|.|.
TGTGCCAGCAGCTTTACAGGGCCCGGGGAGCTGTTTTTT
CASSFTGPGELFF
>15|TRBJ1-5|TRBV19|.|.
TGTGCCAGTAGTATCGGATCAGGGGTCGGTCAGCCCCAGCATTTT
CASSIGSGVGQPQHF
>14|TRBJ2-1|TRBV7-6|few|.
TGTGCCAGCAGCGGGAGTAGGCTCTACAATGAGCAGTTCTTC
CASSGSRLYNEQFF
>15|TRBJ2-1|TRBV5-5|.|TRBD2
TGTGCCAGCAGCCTGAACGCCGGGACTAGCAATCTTCAGTTCTTC
CASSLNAGTSNLQFF
>10|TRBJ1-1|TRBV2|few|TRBD1
TGTGCCAGGGGGACAGTTGAAGCTTTCTTT
CARGTVEAFF
>12|TRBJ1-3|TRBV29-1|.|.
TGCAGCGTTGACCGTGGGAGAAACGCCATATATTTT
CSVDRGRNAIYF
>13|TRBJ1-2|TRBV6-5|.|.
TGTGCCAGCAGTCCACAGGGCACCTATGGCTACACCTTC
CASSPQGTYGYTF
>13|TRBJ1-6|TRBV6-5|.|.
TGTGCCAGCAGTCTAAGGGACTCTTCACCCCTCCACTTT
CASSLRDSSPLHF
>13|TRBJ1-1|TRBV2|.|.
TGTGCCAGCAGTGAAGGCCTACGAACTGAAGCTTTCTTT
CASSEGLRTEAFF